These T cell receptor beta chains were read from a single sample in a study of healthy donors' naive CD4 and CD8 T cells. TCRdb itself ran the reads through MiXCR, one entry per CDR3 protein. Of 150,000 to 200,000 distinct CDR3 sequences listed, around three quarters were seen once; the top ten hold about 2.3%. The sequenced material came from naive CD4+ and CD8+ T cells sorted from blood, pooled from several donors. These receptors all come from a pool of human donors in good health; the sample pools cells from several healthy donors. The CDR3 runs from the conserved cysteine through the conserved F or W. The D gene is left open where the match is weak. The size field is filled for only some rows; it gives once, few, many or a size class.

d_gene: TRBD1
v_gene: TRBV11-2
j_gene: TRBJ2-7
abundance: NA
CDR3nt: TGTGCCAGCAGCGAGACAGGGAACCCGGAGGAGCAGTACTTC
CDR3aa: CASSETGNPEEQYF

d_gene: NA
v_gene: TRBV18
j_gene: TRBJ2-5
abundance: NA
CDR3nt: TGTGCCAGCTCACCAACCTCGGGAGAGACCCAGTACTTC
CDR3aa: CASSPTSGETQYF

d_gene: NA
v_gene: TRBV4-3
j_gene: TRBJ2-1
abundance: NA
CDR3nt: TGCGCCAGCAGCCCCTCTGGGACTTTATCGAATGAGCAGTTCTTC
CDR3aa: CASSPSGTLSNEQFF

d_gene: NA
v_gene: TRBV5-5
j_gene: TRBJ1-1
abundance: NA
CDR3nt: TGTGCCAGCAGCTTGTTTGGCCGGGGGAACACTGAAGCTTTCTTT
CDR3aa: CASSLFGRGNTEAFF

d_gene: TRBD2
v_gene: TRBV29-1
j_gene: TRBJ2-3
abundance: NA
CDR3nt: TGCAGCGTCCACACCATGACTAGCGGGAGCACAGATACGCAGTATTTT
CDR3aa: CSVHTMTSGSTDTQYF

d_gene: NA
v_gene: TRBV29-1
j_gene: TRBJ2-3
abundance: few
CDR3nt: TGCAGCGTTGGTCCGGGAAGGGGCACAGATACGCAGTATTTT
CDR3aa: CSVGPGRGTDTQYF

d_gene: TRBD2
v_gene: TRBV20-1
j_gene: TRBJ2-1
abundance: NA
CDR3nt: TGCAGTGCTAGAGATCTGGGAATACTAGCGAATGAGCAGTTCTTC
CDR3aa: CSARDLGILANEQFF

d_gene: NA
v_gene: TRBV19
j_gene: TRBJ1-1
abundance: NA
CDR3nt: TGTGCCAGTAGTATTCGGGCTGGAACGATGAACACTGAAGCTTTCTTT
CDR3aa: CASSIRAGTMNTEAFF

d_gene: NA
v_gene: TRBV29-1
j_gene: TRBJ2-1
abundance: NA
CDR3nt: TGCAGCGTTACTAGTCTAACAAACAATGAGCAGTTCTTC
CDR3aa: CSVTSLTNNEQFF

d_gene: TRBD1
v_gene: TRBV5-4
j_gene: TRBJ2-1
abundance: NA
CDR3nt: TGTGCCAGCAGCTCACCGGACAGGGGTAGATACAATGAGCAGTTCTTC
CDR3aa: CASSSPDRGRYNEQFF

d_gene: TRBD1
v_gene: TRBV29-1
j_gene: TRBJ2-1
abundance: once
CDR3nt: TGCAGCATTAAACTGCTTGGGGGGACAGGGTCGTACAATGAGCAGTTCTTC
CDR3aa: CSIKLLGGTGSYNEQFF

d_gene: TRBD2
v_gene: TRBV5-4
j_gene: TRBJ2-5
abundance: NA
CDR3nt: TGTGCCAGCAGCTTGGGACTAGCGGGGGGTCAAGAGACCCAGTACTTC
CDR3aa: CASSLGLAGGQETQYF

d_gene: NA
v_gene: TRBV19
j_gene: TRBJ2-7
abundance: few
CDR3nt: TGTGCCAGTAGTATAATAGGGGGTTCCTACGAGCAGTACTTC
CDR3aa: CASSIIGGSYEQYF

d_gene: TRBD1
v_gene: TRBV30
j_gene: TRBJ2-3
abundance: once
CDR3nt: TGTGCCTGGAGTAAACAGGGGGCAGATACGCAGTATTTT
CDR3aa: CAWSKQGADTQYF

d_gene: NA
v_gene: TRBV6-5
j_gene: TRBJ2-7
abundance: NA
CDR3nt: TGTGCCAGCACCCAGGGGTCTTCCTACGAGCAGTACTTC
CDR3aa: CASTQGSSYEQYF

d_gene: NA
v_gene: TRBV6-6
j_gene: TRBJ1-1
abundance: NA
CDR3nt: TGTGCCAGCAGTTATAAAAACACTGAAGCTTTCTTT
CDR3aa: CASSYKNTEAFF

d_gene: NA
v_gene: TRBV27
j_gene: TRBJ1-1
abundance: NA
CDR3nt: TGTGCCAGCAGTTTCAGGGCAGGTGAAACTTTCTTT
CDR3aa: CASSFRAGETFF

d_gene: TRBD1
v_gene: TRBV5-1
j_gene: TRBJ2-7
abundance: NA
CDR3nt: TGCGCCAGCAGGCCCCGGGACAGGGCCATGGAGCAGTACTTC
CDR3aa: CASRPRDRAMEQYF